This TCR beta chain was identified in a study of a mutant IDH1 vaccine in newly diagnosed glioma. Looking at the study overall: Patients had eight vaccinations, in weeks 1, 3, 5, 7, 11, 15, 19 and 23. Previous treatment comprised radiotherapy, temozolomide, or both, mostly both.

This clone was seen a handful of times. Its antigen is unknown. Specified time point: week 5, during vaccination. What each vaccine dose contained was 300 ug of mutant IDH1 20-mer peptide, accompanied by topical imiquimod. The assay was immunoSEQ multiplex PCR, and TCRdb's table has in-frame clones only and misses some. The sample shows about 53,000 clones, about 86% of them seen only once. This TCR was recovered from a woman between 45 and 60 years old with glioma. Specimen: PBMCs, collected from a glioma patient whose treatment included an IDH1 peptide vaccine.

The CDR3 here is CASSSTTGSVKNEQFF. The CDR3 nucleotides are TGTGCCAGCAGCTCGACGACAGGATCCGTTAAGAATGAGCAGTTCTTC. The chain joins TRBV7-8 to TRBJ2-1; a possible D gene is TRBD1 (6 bases). Per the germline V gene, CDR1 is SGHVS and CDR2 is FQNEAQ. V lost 4 bases, J lost 7 bases, and 20 bases lay in between. The CDR3 has 16 amino acids.